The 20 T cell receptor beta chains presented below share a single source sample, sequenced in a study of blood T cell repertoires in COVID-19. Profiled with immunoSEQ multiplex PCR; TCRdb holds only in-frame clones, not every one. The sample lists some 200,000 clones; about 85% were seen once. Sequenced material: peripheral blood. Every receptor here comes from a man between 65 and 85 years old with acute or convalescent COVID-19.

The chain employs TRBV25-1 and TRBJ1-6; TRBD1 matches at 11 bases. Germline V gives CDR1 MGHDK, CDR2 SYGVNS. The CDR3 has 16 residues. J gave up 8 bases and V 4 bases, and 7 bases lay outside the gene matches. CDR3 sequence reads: CASSGPGTGGYSPLHF. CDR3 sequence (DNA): TGTGCCAGCAGTGGTCCCGGGACAGGGGGGTATTCACCCCTCCACTTT. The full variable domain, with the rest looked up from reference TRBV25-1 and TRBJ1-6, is EADIYQTPRYLVIGTGKKITLECSQTMGHDKMYWYQQDPGMELHLIHYSYGVNSTEKGDLSSESTVSRIRTEHFPLTLESARPSHTSQYLCASSGPGTGGYSPLHFGNGTRLTVT.

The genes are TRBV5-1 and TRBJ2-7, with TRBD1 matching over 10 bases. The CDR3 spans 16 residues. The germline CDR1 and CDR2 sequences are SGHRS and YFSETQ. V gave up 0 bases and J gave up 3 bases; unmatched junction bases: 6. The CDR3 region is CASSLAWGQGYYEQYF. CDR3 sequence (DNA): TGCGCCAGCAGCTTGGCCTGGGGACAGGGGTACTACGAGCAGTACTTC.

The CDR3 sequence: CASSEAGRNEQFF. The CDR3 DNA follows: TGCGCCAGCAGCGAAGCCGGGAGGAATGAGCAGTTCTTC. V is TRBV5-1 and J is TRBJ2-1; 7 positions match TRBD2. The CDR3 loop spans 13 amino acids. In germline, CDR1 is SGHRS, CDR2 YFSETQ. Unmatched junction bases numbered 5, after V lost 4 bases and J lost 7 bases.

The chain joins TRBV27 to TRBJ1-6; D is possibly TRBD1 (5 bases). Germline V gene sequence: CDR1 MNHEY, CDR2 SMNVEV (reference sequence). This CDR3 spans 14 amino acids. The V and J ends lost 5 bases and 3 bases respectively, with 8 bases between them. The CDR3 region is CASSEDNYNSPLHF. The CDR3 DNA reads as TGTGCCAGCAGTGAGGACAACTATAATTCACCCCTCCACTTT.

CDR3 coding DNA: TGTGCCAGCAGTTACTCGTCTCAGGGGAGCCCCTACGAGCAGTACTTC. It translates to CASSYSSQGSPYEQYF. The chain combines TRBV6-5 with TRBJ2-7; perhaps TRBD1 as D (6 bases). CDR1 is MNHEY, CDR2 SVGAGI, per germline. Trimming cost V 0 bases and J 2 bases, with 14 bases left between them. The CDR3 totals 16 residues.

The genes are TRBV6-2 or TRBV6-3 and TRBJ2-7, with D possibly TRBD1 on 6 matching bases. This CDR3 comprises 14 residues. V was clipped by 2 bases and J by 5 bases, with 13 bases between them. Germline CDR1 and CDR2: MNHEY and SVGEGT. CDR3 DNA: TGTGCCAGCAGTTACGAGCGGAGGACAGACGAGCAGTACTTC. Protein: CASSYERRTDEQYF.

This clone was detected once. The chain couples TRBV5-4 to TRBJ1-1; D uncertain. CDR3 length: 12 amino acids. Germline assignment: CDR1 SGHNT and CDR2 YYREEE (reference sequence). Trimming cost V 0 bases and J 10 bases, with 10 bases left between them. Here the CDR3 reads CASSLGIEGAFF. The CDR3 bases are TGTGCCAGCAGCTTGGGAATAGAGGGAGCTTTCTTT.

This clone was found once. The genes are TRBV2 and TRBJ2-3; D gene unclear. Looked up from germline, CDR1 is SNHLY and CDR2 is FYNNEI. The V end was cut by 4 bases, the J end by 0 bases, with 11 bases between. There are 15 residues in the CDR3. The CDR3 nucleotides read TGTGCCAGCAGTGTAAGAGGTGCTAGCACAGATACGCAGTATTTT. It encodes CASSVRGASTDTQYF.

For the CDR3, the DNA is TGCAGTGCTAGTAACCCACGGAGCTATGGCTACACCTTC. This gives the protein CSASNPRSYGYTF. V usage is TRBV20-1 and J usage is TRBJ1-2; D remains ambiguous. There are 13 residues in the CDR3. Germline V gene sequence: CDR1 DFQATT, CDR2 SNEGSKA (reference sequence). Trimming removed 3 bases from V and 4 bases from J, with 12 bases in between.

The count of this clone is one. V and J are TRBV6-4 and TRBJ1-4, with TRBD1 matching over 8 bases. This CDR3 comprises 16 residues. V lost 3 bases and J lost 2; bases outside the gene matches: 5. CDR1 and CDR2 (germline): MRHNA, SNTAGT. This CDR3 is CASSDPRDRTNEKLFF. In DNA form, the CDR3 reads TGTGCCAGCAGTGATCCCCGGGACAGGACTAATGAAAAACTGTTTTTT.

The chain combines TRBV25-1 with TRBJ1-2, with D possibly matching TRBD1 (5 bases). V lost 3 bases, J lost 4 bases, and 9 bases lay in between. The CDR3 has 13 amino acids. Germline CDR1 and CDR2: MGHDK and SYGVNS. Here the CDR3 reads CASSDLTAYGYTF. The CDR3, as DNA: TGTGCCAGCAGTGACTTGACAGCCTATGGCTACACCTTC.

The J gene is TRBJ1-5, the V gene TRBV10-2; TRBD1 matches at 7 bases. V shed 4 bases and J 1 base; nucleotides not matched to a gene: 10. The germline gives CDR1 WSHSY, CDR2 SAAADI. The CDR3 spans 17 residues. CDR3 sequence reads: CASSVGGGAESNQPQHF. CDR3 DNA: TGCGCCAGCAGTGTTGGAGGGGGCGCGGAAAGCAATCAGCCCCAGCATTTT.

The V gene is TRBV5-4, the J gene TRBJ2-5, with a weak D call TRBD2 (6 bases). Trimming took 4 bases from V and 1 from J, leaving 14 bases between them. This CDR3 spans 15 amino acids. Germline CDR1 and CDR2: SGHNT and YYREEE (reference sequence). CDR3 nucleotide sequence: TGTGCCAGCAGCCGAGACGGGAGTGCCCAAGAGACCCAGTACTTC. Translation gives CASSRDGSAQETQYF.

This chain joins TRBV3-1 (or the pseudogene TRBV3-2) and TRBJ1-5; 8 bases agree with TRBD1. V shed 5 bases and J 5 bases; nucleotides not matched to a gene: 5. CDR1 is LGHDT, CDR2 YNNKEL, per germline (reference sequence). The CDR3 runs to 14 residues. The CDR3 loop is CASSYGQGHQPQHF. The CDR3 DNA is TGTGCCAGCAGCTACGGACAGGGCCATCAGCCCCAGCATTTT.

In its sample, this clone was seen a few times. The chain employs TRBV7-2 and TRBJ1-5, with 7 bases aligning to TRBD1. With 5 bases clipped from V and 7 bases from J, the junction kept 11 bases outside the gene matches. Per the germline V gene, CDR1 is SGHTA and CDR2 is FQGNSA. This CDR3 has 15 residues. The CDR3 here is CASSPDRARGQPQHF. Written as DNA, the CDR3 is TGTGCCAGCAGCCCCGACAGGGCCCGAGGACAGCCCCAGCATTTT.

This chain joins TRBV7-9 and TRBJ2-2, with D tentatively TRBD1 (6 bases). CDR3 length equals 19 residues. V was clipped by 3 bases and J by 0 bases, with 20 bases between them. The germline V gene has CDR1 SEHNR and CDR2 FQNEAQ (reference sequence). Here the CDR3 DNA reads TGTGCCAGCAGCTTCCTTCCGGGACAACGAAGTTCGAACACCGGGGAGCTGTTTTTT. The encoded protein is CASSFLPGQRSSNTGELFF.

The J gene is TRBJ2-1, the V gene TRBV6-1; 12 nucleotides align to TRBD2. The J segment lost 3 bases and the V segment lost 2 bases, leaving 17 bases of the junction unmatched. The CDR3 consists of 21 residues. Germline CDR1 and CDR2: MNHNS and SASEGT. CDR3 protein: CASSERTGLAGFDPIYNEQFF. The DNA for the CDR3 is TGTGCCAGCAGTGAACGGACTGGACTAGCGGGATTTGATCCGATCTACAATGAGCAGTTCTTC.

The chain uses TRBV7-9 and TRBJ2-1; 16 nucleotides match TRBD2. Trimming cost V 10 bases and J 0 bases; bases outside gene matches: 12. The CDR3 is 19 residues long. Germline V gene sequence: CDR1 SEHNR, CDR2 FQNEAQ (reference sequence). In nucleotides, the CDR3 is TGTGCCATACCCGCAGGGACTAGCGGGAGGGTCCTCTCCTACAATGAGCAGTTCTTC. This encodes CAIPAGTSGRVLSYNEQFF.

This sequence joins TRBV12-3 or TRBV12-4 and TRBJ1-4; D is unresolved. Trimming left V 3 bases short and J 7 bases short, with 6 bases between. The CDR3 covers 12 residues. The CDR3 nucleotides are TGTGCCAGCAGTTTTAACGGTGAAAAACTGTTTTTT. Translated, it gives CASSFNGEKLFF.

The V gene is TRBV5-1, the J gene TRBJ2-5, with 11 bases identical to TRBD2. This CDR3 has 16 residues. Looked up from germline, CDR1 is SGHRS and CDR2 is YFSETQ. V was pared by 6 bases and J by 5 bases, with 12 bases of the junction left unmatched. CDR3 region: CASKMETSGRHETQYF. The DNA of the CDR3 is TGCGCCAGCAAAATGGAAACTAGCGGGAGACATGAGACCCAGTACTTC.